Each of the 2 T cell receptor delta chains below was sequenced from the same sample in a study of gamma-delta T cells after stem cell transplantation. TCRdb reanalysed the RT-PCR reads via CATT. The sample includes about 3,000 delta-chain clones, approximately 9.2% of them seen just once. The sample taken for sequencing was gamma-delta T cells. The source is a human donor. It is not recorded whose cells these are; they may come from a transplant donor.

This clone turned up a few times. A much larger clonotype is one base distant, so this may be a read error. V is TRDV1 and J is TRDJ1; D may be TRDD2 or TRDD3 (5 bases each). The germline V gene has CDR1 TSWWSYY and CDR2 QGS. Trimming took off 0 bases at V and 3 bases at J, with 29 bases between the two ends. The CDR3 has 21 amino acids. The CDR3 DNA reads TGTGCTCTTGGGGAACTGGACGGGATTCTAGCCCTACGGTGTTGCCCCGATAAACTCATCTTT. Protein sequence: CALGELDGILALRCCPDKLIF.

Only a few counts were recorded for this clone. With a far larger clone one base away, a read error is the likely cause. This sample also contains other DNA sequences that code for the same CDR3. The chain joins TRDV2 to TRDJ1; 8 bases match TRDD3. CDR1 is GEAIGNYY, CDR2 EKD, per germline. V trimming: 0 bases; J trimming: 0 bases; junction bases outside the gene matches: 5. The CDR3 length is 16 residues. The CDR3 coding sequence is TGTGCCTGTGACACCGTGGGATACGTGGACACCGATAAACTCATCTTT. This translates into CACDTVGYVDTDKLIF.